This TCR beta chain derives from a study of regulatory T cells in long-lasting Graves disease (dated by TCRdb to about 2021). General notes on the study: In the newly diagnosed Graves' disease group, patients had been taking antithyroid drugs for less than 3 months. Peripheral blood TCR sequencing and RNA sequencing compared persistent Graves' disease patients with newly diagnosed Graves' disease patients. The study took place in China and was registered as a clinical trial. TCR sequencing covered roughly 13 persistent and 20 newly diagnosed Graves' disease patients, around 35 samples in total.

General findings and caveats noted by the study authors: Sequencing and analysis were limited to the TCR beta chain. The study examined only peripheral blood because the primary lesion, thyroid tissue, could not be accessed. Compared with newly diagnosed patients, patients with persistent Graves' disease had lower TCR Shannon entropy and fewer highly expanded clones, which suggests clonal expansion. More public clonotypes were shared among persistent patients (roughly 3,000) than among newly diagnosed patients (966). Preferential use of TRBV28, TRBJ1-2 and TRBJ2-5 was observed in persistent disease, whereas TRBV20-1 and TRBJ2-1 were favored in newly diagnosed disease. As a limitation, the authors acknowledged that the small sample size may reduce accuracy.

V lost 0 bases and J lost 0 bases; the stretch between them is 16 bases long. The CDR3 goes from the cysteine to the phenylalanine over 19 residues. Only the CDR3 DNA stays, 57 bases, in frame from base 1. According to the germline V gene (reference sequence), CDR1 reads SGHNT and CDR2 reads YYREEE. This sample's time point label indicates: newly diagnosed GD, antithyroid drugs for less than 3 months. For both TCR sequencing and RNA sequencing, RNA was extracted from PBMCs in TRIzol. The diagnosis of Graves' disease followed American Thyroid Association guidelines. The patients came from an endocrinology department in Xi'an, China. Each patient gave about 8.1 milliliters of peripheral blood, collected in an EDTA anticoagulant tube. Ficoll Paque Plus density gradient separation was used to isolate PBMCs, and no additional T cell sorting was done. An Agilent 2100 Bioanalyzer and agarose gel were used to check RNA quality, and a NanoDrop 2000 was used to measure RNA concentration.

The library came from multiplex PCR. These reads were obtained on an Illumina HiSeq 4000. To build TCR beta libraries, CDR3 regions were amplified by Arm-PCR using iRepertoire HTBI primers. Gel purification was performed on PCR products prior to sequencing. As for how the authors treated the data: A total of around 59 TRBV and approximately 15 TRBJ segments were identified across samples and were used for gene usage analysis of CDR3 amino acid clonotypes. Filtered high-quality paired reads were merged into contigs using COPE and FqMerger. BLAST was used to align contigs to the IMGT TRBV, TRBD and TRBJ reference genes, and CDR3 was defined following IMGT. Any clonotype with a frequency above 0.1% was classified as a highly expanded clone. Repertoire diversity was measured by Shannon entropy, and V-J evenness by the Gini coefficient. A clonotype was considered public if more than one individual shared it. TCRdb ran its own pipeline on the public reads, namely fastp trimming at Q25 and MiXCR clone calling, and kept in-frame beta chains. Rows are combined by CDR3 protein, so each entry shows the most common genes and DNA. The V and J calls and clone size come from TCRdb's table, not from the authors' own analysis. The sample profile shows over 450,000 distinct CDR3 sequences; around 12% of them were found once. The ten top clones hold 7.5% to 9% of the sample.

This clonotype has ten or more counts. Its cognate antigen has yet to be identified. No base-level quality is on record; no much larger clone is a single base apart. The same sample was also studied in work on T cells in Graves' hyperthyroidism and ophthalmopathy. The second paper further reports: Graves' hyperthyroidism was defined as stable when no progression to ophthalmopathy occurred over 18 months of follow-up. Hyperthyroidism patients were newly diagnosed, had a disease duration of under 2 months, and were aged 18 to 65 years. Any patient with an uncontrolled infection, another autoimmune disease, pregnancy or lactation was excluded. Diagnoses were based on clinical symptoms, serum thyroxine and TRAb, thyroid ultrasound and orbital computed tomography. The TCR CDR3 was subjected to a first round of RT-PCR using the HTBI primer set and the Qiagen OneStep RT-PCR kit. Most expanded thyroid clonotypes (frequency above 0.001) were also detected in blood, suggesting blood repertoires may reflect thyroid immune responses. In cross-validation, a model built on a 13 V-J signature told ophthalmopathy apart from stable hyperthyroidism with just under 90% sensitivity and approximately 81% specificity, and in testing the same model reached 80%/75%. In validation, the model predicted progression to ophthalmopathy with 65% to 71% sensitivity and less than 75% specificity, a median of around 6.6 months before onset. TCR V-J signatures able to tell the groups apart were searched for in a discovery cohort of 100 or so patients, of whom over 40 had Graves' ophthalmopathy and about 60 had stable Graves' hyperthyroidism. An independent validation cohort of around 19 hyperthyroidism patients and about 16 patients who later progressed to ophthalmopathy tested prospective prediction of ophthalmopathy. The roughly 99 discovery patients were divided at random into training and test sets in a 7:3 ratio. The study also compared thyroid tissue and blood T-cell repertoires from about six Graves' hyperthyroidism patients. After sampling, hyperthyroidism patients received methimazole starting at 30 mg daily, and ophthalmopathy patients received high-dose intravenous methylprednisolone. Libraries were constructed in a second round of multiplex PCR, after which size selection and purification were performed. Paired-end sequencing of the libraries was performed with 100 bp reads on an Illumina HiSeq2000. SOAPnuke was used to process the raw data, with reads discarded if the reads contained adapters or uncalled bases, had a mean Phred below 15, or lacked an exact constant-primer or identifier match. COPE v1.2.5 was used to merge the high-quality paired reads, and each unique nucleotide sequence was defined as a clonotype. MiTCR v1.1 was used to align clonotypes to the IMGT TRBV, TRBD and TRBJ reference segments. The analysis included only V-J combinations with a frequency above 0.0001, which together covered around 99% of the repertoires. A TCS score was defined as the ratio between F50 (clonal expansion) and ExV (chaos), using BLOSUM62-based TCRdist between CDR3 peptides within each V-J. Welch's t-statistics and random forest reduced 500 to 650 V-J features to roughly 13, which were used in a naive Bayes classifier (R e1071). Sample size was not statistically predetermined, and investigators were not blinded to group allocation. The paper reports TCR Vbeta CDR3 sequencing of fewer than 150 peripheral blood samples: some 41 ophthalmopathy, 70 to 85 hyperthyroidism and about 17 progressor patients.

This specimen was peripheral blood mononuclear cells (PBMCs), taken at new diagnosis, from a patient treated with antithyroid drugs. The chain couples TRBV5-4 to TRBJ1-6; tentative D gene TRBD1, with 5 bases matching. The origin of this receptor is a woman under 40 with Graves disease. Donor details come from another sample of the same person, matched by shared clones. In nucleotides, the sequence is TGTGCCAGCAGCTTGGCCCAAGGACACCCGAGCTCCTATAATTCACCCCTCCACTTT. The encoded protein is CASSLAQGHPSSYNSPLHF.